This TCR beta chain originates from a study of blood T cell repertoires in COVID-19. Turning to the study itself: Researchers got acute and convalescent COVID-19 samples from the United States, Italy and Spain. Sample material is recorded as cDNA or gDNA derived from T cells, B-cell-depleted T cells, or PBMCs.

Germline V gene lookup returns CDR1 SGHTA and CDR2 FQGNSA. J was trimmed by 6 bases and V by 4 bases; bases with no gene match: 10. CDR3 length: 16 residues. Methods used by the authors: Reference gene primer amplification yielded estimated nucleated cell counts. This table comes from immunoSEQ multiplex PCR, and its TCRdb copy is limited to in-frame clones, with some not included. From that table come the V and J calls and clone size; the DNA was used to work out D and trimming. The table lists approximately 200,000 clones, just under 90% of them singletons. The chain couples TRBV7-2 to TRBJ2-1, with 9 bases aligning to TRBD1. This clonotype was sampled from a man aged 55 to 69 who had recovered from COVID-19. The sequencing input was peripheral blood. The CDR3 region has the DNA TGTGCCAGCAGCTCGGGACAGGGAGGGTGGACCAATGAGCAGTTCTTC. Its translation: CASSSGQGGWTNEQFF.